This TCR beta chain was recorded in a study of identical twins. From the 5' RACE reads, TCRdb called clonotypes with MiXCR, one entry per CDR3 protein. Of fewer than 800,000 distinct CDR3 sequences listed, about 7.1% are singletons. This clonotype has ten or more counts. Trimming cost V 6 bases and J 0 bases, with 14 bases left between them. CDR1 and CDR2 from the germline V gene are MNHNS and SASEGT. This CDR3 is built from 15 residues. These data were also reused for a study on yellow fever vaccine responses in identical twins.

The sequence came from a woman younger than 30 in good health. V usage is TRBV6-1 and J usage is TRBJ1-2, with D unclear. The sequenced sample consisted of PBMCs. Here the CDR3 reads CASSPRSVTNYGYTF. In DNA, the CDR3 is TGTGCCAGCAGCCCCCGTTCGGTAACTAACTATGGCTACACCTTC.